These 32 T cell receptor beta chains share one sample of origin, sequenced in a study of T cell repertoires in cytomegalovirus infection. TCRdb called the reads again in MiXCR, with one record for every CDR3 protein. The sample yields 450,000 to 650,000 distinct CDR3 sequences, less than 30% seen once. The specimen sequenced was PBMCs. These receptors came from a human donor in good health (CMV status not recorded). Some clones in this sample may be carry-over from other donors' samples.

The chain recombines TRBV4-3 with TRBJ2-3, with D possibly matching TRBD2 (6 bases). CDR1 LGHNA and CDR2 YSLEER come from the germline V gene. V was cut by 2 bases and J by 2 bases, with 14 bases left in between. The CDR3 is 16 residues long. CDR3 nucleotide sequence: TGCGCCAGCAGCCAACAGGCGGGACCCGCCACAGATACGCAGTATTTT. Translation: CASSQQAGPATDTQYF.

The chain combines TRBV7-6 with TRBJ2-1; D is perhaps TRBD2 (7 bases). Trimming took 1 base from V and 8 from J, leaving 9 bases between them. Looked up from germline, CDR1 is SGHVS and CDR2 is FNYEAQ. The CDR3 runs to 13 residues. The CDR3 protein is CASSLEGGDEQFF. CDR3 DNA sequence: TGTGCCAGCAGCTTAGAAGGGGGGGATGAGCAGTTCTTC.

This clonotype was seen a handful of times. CDR3 sequence (DNA): TGTGCCAGCAGCCCGAGACTACTAGCGGGAGGCTACGAGCAGTACTTC. Translating it yields CASSPRLLAGGYEQYF. The gene calls are TRBV13 and TRBJ2-7, with 12 bases aligning to TRBD2. Trimming took 5 bases from V and 3 from J; bases not matched to a gene: 8. This CDR3 is built from 16 residues. Germline assignment: CDR1 PRHDT and CDR2 FYEKMQ (reference sequence).

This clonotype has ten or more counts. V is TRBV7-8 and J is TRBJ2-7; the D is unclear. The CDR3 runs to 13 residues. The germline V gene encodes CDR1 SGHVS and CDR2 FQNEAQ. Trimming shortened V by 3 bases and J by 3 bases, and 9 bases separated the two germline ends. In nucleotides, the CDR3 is TGTGCCAGCAGCTTGACTGATAACTACGAGCAGTACTTC. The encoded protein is CASSLTDNYEQYF.

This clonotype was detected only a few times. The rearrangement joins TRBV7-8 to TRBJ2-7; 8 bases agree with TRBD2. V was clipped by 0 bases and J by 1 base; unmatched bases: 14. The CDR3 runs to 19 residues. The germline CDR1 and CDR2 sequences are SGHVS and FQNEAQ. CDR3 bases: TGTGCCAGCAGCTTAGCAAGGGGGGGATCGGCTAGCGGGTCCTACGAGCAGTACGTC. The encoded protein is CASSLARGGSASGSYEQYV.

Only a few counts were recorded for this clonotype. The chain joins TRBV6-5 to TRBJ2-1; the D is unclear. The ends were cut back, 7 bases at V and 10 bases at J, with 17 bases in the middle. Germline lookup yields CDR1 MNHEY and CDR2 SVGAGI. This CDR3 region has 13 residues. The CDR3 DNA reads TGTGCCAGCACCGACATGGTCCAGGCCGAGCAGTTCTTC. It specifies CASTDMVQAEQFF.

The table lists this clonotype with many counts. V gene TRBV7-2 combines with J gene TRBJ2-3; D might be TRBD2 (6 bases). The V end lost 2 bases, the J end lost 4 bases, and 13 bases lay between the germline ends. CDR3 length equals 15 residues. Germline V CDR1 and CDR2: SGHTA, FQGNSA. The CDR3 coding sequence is TGTGCCAGCAGCTTAACCGGGAGTGCGGCAGATACGCAGTATTTT. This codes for CASSLTGSAADTQYF.

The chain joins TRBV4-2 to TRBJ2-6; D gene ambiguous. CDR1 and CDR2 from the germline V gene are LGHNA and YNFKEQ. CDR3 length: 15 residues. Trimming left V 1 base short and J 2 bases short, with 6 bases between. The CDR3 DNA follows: TGTGCCAGCAGCCAAGGGGGTACTGGGGCCAACGTCCTGACTTTC. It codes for CASSQGGTGANVLTF.

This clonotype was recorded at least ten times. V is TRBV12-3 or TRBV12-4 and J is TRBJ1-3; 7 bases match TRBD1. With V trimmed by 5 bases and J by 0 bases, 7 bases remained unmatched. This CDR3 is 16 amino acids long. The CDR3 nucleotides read TGTGCCAGCAGTCCGGGACAGCTTCTCTCTGGAAACACCATATATTTT. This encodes CASSPGQLLSGNTIYF.

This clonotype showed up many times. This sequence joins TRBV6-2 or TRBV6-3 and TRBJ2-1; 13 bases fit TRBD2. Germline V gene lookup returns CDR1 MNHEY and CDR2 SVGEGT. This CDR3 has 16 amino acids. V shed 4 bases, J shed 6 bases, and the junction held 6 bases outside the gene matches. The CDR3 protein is CASSSRGLAGLNEQFF. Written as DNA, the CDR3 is TGTGCCAGCAGTTCCAGGGGACTAGCGGGACTCAATGAGCAGTTCTTC.

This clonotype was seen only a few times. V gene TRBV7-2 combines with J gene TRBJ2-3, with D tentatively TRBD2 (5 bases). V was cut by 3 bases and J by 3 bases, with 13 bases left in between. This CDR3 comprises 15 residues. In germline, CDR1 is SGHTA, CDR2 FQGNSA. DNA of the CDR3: TGTGCCAGCAGCTTCCCCGAAAGAGGGACAGATACGCAGTATTTT. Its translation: CASSFPERGTDTQYF.

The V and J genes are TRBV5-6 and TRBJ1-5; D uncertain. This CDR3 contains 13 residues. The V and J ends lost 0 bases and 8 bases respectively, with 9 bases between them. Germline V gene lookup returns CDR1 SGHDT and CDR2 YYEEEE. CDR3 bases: TGTGCCAGCAGCTTGGGAGGGAGAGAGCCCCAGCATTTT. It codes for CASSLGGREPQHF. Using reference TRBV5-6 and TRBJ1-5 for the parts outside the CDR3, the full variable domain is DAGVTQSPTHLIKTRGQQVTLRCSPKSGHDTVSWYQQALGQGPQFIFQYYEEEERQRGNFPDRFSGHQFPNYSSELNVNALLLGDSALYLCASSLGGREPQHFGDGTRLSIL.

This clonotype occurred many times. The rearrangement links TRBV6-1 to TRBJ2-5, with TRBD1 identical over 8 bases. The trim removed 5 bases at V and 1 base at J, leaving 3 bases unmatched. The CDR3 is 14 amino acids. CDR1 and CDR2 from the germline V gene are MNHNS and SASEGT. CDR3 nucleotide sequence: TGTGCCAGCAGTCAGGACAGGGTCCAAGAGACCCAGTACTTC. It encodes CASSQDRVQETQYF.

The DNA of the CDR3 is TGTGCCAGCAAGGGGACGGTAGATACGCAGTATTTT. Its translation: CASKGTVDTQYF. This chain uses TRBV19 with TRBJ2-3; tentatively, D is TRBD1 or TRBD2 (5 bases each). The germline V gene has CDR1 LNHDA and CDR2 SQIVND (reference sequence). V dropped 9 bases and J dropped 5 bases, with 12 bases sitting between them. CDR3 size: 12 residues.

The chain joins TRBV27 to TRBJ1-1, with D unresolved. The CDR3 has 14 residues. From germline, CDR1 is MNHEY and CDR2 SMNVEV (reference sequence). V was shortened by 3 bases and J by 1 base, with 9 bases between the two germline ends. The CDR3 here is CASSFGFGNTEAFF. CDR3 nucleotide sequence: TGTGCCAGCAGTTTCGGTTTTGGGAACACTGAAGCTTTCTTT.

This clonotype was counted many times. CDR3 in DNA: TGTGCCAGCAGCTTCCTTGCCGCGGGAGGGGCAAAAGAGACCCAGTACTTC. It translates to CASSFLAAGGAKETQYF. The chain links TRBV11-2 to TRBJ2-5; 9 bases align to TRBD2. V shed 3 bases and J 3 bases; nucleotides not matched to a gene: 11. Germline CDR1 and CDR2: SGHAT and FQNNGV. This CDR3 contains 17 residues.

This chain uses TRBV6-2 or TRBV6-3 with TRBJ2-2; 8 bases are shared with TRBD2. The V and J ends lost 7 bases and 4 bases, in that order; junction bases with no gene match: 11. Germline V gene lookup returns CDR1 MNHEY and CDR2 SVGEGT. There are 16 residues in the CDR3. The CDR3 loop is CASISEREWGTGELFF. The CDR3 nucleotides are TGTGCCAGCATTTCTGAGCGGGAGTGGGGCACCGGGGAGCTGTTTTTT.

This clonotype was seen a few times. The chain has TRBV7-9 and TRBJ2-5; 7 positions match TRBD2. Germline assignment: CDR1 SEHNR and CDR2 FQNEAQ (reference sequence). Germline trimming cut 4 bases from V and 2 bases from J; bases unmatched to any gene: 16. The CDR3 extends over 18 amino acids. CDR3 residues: CASSSLPPGLAVQETQYF. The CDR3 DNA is TGTGCCAGCAGCTCCCTACCCCCAGGGCTAGCGGTACAAGAGACCCAGTACTTC.

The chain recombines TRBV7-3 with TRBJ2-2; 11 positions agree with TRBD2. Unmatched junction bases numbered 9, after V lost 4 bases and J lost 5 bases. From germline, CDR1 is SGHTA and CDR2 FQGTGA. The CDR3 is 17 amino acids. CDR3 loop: CASSWDRSGRGTGELFF. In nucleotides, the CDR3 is TGTGCCAGCAGCTGGGACCGTAGCGGGAGGGGAACCGGGGAGCTGTTTTTT.

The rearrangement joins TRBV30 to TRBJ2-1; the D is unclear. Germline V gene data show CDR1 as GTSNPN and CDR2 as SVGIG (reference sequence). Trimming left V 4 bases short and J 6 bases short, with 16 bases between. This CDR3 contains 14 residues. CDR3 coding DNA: TGTGCCTGGAAGATTGCCGGTCCCACCAATGAGCAGTTCTTC. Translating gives CAWKIAGPTNEQFF.

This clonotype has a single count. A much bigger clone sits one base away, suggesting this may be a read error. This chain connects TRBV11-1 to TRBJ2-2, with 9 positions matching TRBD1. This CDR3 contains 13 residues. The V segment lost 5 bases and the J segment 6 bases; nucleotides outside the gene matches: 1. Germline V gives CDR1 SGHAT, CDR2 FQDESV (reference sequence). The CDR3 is CASSRDRAGELFF. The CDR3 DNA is TGTGCCAGCAGCCGGGACAGGGCCGGGGAGCTGTTTTTT.

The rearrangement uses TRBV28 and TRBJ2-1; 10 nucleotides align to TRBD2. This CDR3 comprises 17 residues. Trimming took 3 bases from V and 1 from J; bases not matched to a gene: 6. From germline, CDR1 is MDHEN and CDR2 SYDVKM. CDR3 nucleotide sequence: TGTGCCAGCAGTTTTATGACTAGCGGGCCGTCCTACAATGAGCAGTTCTTC. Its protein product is CASSFMTSGPSYNEQFF.

For the CDR3, the DNA is TGCAGTGCCCTAGAGGGTGTCCTTTACGAGCAGTACTTC. Protein sequence: CSALEGVLYEQYF. The genes are TRBV20-1 and TRBJ2-7; D is perhaps TRBD2 (5 bases). The germline V gene encodes CDR1 DFQATT and CDR2 SNEGSKA (reference sequence). V lost 6 bases to trimming and J lost 4 bases, with 16 bases between them. The CDR3 totals 13 residues.

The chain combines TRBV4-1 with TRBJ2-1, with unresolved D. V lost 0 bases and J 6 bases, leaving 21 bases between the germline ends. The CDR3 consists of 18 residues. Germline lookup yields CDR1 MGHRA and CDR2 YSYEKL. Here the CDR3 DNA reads TGCGCCAGCAGCCAAGATTTTGGGCCTAGAGGAAGCTCCAATGAGCAGTTCTTC. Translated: CASSQDFGPRGSSNEQFF.

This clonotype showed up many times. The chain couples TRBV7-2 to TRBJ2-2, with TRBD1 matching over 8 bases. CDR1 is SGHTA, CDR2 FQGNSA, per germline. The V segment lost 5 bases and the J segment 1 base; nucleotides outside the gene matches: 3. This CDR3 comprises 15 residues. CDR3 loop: CASSPGTGNTGELFF. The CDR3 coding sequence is TGTGCCAGCAGCCCCGGGACAGGGAACACCGGGGAGCTGTTTTTT.

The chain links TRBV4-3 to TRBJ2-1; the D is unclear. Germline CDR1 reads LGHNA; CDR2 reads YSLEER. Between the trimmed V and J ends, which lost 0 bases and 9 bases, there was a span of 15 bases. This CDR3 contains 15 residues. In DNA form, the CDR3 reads TGCGCCAGCAGCCAAGATGTGTTACATCAAGTTGAGCAGTTCTTC. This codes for CASSQDVLHQVEQFF.

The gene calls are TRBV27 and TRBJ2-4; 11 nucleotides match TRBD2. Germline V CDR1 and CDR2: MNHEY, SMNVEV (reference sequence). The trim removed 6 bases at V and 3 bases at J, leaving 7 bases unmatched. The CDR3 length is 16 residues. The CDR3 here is CASRLAGARGKNIQYF. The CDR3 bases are TGTGCCAGCAGACTAGCGGGAGCTAGGGGCAAAAACATTCAGTACTTC.

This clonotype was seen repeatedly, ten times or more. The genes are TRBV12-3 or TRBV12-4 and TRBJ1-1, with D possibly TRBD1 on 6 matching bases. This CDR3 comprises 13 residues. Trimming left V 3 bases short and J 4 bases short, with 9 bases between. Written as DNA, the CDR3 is TGTGCCAGCAGTTTGACAGGTACCACTGAAGCTTTCTTT. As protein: CASSLTGTTEAFF.

The CDR3 loop reads CASSYSRALGTDTQYF. The CDR3 coding sequence is TGTGCCAGCAGTTACAGTAGGGCGCTGGGCACAGATACGCAGTATTTT. The chain is built from TRBV6-2 or TRBV6-3 and TRBJ2-3; D gene unclear. CDR3 length: 16 residues. Between the trimmed V and J ends, which lost 2 bases and 1 base, there was a span of 13 bases. In germline, CDR1 is MNHEY, CDR2 SVGEGT.

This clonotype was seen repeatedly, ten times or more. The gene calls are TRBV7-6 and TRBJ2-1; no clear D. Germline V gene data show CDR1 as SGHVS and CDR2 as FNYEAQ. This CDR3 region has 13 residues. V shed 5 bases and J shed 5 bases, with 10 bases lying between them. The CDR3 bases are TGTGCCAGCAGCGCGATCCCGGACAATGAGCAGTTCTTC. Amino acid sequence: CASSAIPDNEQFF. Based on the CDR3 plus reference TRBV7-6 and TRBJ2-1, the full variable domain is GAGVSQSPRYKVTKRGQDVALRCDPISGHVSLYWYRQALGQGPEFLTYFNYEAQQDKSGLPNDRFSAERPEGSISTLTIQRTEQRDSAMYRCASSAIPDNEQFFGPGTRLTVL.

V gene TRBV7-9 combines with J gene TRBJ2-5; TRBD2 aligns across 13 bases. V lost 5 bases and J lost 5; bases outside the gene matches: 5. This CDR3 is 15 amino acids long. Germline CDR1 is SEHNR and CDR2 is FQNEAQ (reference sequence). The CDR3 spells CASSRLAGGRETQYF. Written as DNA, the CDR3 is TGTGCCAGCAGCCGACTAGCGGGAGGCAGGGAGACCCAGTACTTC. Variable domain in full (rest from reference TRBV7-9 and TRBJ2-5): DTGVSQNPRHKITKRGQNVTFRCDPISEHNRLYWYRQTLGQGPEFLTYFQNEAQLEKSRLLSDRFSAERPKGSFSTLEIQRTEQGDSAMYLCASSRLAGGRETQYFGPGTRLLVL.

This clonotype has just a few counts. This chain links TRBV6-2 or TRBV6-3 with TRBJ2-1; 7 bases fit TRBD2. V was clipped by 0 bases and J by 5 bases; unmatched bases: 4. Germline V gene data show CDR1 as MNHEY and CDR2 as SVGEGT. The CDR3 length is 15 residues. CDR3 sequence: CASSYSASGHNEQFF. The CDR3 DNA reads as TGTGCCAGCAGTTACTCGGCTAGCGGACACAATGAGCAGTTCTTC.